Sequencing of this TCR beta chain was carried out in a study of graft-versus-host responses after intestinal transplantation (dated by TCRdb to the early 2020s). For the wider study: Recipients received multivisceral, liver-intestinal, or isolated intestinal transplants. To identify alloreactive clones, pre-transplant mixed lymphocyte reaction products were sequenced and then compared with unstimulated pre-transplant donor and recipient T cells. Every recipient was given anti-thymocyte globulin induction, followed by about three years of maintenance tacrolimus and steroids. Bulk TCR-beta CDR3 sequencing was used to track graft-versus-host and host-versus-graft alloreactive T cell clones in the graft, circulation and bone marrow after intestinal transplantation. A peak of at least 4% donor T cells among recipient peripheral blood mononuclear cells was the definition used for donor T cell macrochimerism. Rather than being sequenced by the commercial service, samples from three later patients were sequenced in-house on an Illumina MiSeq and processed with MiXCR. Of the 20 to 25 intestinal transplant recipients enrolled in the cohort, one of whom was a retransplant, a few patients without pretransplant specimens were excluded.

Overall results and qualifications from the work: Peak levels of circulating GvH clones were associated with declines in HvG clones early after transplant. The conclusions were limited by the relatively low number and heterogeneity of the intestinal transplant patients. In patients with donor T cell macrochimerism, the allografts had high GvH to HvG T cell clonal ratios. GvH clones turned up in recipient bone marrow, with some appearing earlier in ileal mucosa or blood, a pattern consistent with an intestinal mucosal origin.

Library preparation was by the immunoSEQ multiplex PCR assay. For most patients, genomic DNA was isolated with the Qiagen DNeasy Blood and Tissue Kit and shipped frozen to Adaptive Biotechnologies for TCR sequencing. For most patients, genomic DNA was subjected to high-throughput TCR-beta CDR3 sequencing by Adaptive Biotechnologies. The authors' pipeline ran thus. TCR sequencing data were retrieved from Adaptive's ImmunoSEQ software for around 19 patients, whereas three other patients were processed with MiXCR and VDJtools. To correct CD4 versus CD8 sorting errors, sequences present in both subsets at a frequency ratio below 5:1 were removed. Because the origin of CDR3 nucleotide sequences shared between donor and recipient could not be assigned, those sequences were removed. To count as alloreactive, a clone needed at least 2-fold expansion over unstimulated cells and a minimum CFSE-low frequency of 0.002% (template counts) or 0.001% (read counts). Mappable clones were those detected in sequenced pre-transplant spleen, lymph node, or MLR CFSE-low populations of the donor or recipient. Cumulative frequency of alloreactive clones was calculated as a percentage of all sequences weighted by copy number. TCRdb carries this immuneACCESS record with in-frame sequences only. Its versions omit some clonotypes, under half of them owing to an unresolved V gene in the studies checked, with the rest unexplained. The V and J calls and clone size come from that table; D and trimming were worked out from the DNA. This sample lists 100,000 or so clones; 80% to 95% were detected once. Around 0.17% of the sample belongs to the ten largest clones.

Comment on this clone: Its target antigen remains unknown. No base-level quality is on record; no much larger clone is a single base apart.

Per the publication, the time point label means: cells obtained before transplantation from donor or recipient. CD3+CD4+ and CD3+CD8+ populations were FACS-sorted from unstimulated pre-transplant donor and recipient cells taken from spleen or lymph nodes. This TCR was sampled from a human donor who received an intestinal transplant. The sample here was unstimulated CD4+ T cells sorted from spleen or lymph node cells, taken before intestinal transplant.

In nucleotide form, the sequence is TGTGCCACCAGCAGAGATCCCCAGGGGACGGGTCAGCCCCAGCATTTT. This translates into CATSRDPQGTGQPQHF. The V and J genes are TRBV15 and TRBJ1-5; matching of 6 bases hints at TRBD1 as the D gene. CDR1 and CDR2, per the germline V gene (reference sequence), are LNHNV and YYDKDF. V gives up 0 bases and J gives up 6 bases, and the segment between their germline ends measures 15 bases. Its CDR3 holds 16 amino acids, cysteine through phenylalanine. The CDR3 DNA has 48 bases and is translated from base 1.